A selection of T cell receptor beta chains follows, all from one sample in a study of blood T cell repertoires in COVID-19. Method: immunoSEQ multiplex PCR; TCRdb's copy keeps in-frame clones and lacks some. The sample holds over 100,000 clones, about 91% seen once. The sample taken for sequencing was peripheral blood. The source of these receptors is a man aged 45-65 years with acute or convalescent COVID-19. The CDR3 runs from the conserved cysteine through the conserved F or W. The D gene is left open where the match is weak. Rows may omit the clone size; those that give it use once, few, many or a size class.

CDR3aa: CASSPPTVPSVTEAFF; CDR3nt: TGTGCCAGCTCACCCCCGACAGTACCGTCGGTCACTGAAGCTTTCTTT; j_gene: TRBJ1-1; abundance: NA; d_gene: NA; v_gene: TRBV18
CDR3aa: CASSPVNSNQPQHF; CDR3nt: TGCGCCAGCAGTCCAGTTAATAGCAATCAGCCCCAGCATTTT; j_gene: TRBJ1-5; abundance: NA; d_gene: NA; v_gene: TRBV10-2
CDR3aa: CASSLGGGGELFF; CDR3nt: TGCGCCAGCAGCTTAGGAGGAGGTGGGGAGCTGTTTTTT; j_gene: TRBJ2-2; abundance: once; d_gene: NA; v_gene: TRBV5-1
CDR3aa: CASSLRNTEAFF; CDR3nt: TGCGCCAGCAGCCTGAGGAACACTGAAGCTTTCTTT; j_gene: TRBJ1-1; abundance: NA; d_gene: NA; v_gene: TRBV5-1
CDR3aa: CASSLTTSGGFYEQYF; CDR3nt: TGTGCCAGTAGCTTGACGACTAGCGGGGGGTTCTACGAGCAGTACTTC; j_gene: TRBJ2-7; abundance: NA; d_gene: TRBD2; v_gene: TRBV19
CDR3aa: CASSQDWLAYEQYF; CDR3nt: TGTGCCAGCAGCCAAGATTGGCTAGCATACGAGCAGTACTTC; j_gene: TRBJ2-7; abundance: NA; d_gene: NA; v_gene: TRBV3-1/TRBV3-2
CDR3aa: CASSPSGGTEAFF; CDR3nt: TGTGCCAGCAGCCCTTCGGGGGGCACTGAAGCTTTCTTT; j_gene: TRBJ1-1; abundance: NA; d_gene: NA; v_gene: TRBV7-3
CDR3aa: CASSQETGSYNEQFF; CDR3nt: TGCGCCAGCAGCCAAGAGACGGGCTCCTACAATGAGCAGTTCTTC; j_gene: TRBJ2-1; abundance: few; d_gene: NA; v_gene: TRBV5-1
CDR3aa: CAISERAGDEAFF; CDR3nt: TGTGCCATCAGTGAAAGGGCAGGGGATGAAGCTTTCTTT; j_gene: TRBJ1-1; abundance: NA; d_gene: NA; v_gene: TRBV10-3
CDR3aa: CASSLPGLAGGQSYNEQFF; CDR3nt: TGTGCCAGCAGCCTCCCGGGACTAGCGGGGGGGCAATCCTACAATGAGCAGTTCTTC; j_gene: TRBJ2-1; abundance: NA; d_gene: TRBD2; v_gene: TRBV4-2